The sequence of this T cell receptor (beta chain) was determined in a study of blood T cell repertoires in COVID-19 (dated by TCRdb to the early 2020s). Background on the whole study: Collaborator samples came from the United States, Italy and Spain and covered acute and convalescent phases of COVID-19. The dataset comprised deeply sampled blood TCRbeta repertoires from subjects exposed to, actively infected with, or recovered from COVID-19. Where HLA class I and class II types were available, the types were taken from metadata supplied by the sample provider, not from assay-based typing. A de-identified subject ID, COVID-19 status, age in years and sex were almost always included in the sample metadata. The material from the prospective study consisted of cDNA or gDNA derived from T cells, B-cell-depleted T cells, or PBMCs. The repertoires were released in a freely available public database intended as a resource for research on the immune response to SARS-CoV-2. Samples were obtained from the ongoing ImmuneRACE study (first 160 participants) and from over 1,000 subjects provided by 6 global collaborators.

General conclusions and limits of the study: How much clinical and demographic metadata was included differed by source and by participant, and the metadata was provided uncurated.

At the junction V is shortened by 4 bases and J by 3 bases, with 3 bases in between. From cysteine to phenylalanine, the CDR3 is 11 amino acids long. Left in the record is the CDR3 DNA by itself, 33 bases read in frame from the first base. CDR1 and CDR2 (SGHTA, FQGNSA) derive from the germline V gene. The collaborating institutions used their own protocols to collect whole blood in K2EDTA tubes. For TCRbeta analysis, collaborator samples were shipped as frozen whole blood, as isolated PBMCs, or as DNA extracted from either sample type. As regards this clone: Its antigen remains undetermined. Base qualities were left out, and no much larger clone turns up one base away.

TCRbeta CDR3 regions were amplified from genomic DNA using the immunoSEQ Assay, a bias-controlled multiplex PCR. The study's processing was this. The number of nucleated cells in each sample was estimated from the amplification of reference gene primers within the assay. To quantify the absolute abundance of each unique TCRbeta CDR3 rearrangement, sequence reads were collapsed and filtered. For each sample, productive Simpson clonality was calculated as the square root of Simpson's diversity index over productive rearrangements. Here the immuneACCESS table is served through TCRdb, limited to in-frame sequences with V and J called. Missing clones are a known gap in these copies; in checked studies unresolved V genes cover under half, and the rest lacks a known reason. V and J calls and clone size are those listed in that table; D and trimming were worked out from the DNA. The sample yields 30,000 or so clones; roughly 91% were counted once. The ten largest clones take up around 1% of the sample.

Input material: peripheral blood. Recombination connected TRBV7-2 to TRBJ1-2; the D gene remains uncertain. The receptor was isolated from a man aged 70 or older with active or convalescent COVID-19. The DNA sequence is TGTGCCAGCAGCTCATACTATGGCTACACCTTC. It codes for CASSSYYGYTF.